Shown below are 31 T cell receptor beta chains from a single sample sequenced in a study of post-analysis software for immune sequencing data. TCR beta libraries were prepared from cDNA with unique molecular identifiers. TCRdb fed the PCR reads into MiXCR, producing one record per CDR3 protein. This table holds 820,000 or so distinct CDR3 sequences, under 70% found once. These receptors' antigens are unknown. Regarding the study as a whole: TRBV segments more frequent in patients than in controls numbered roughly five and included TRBV5-6, TRBV5-1 and TRBV20-1.

Input material: blood. All receptors come from a girl aged 10-17 years with multiple sclerosis.

This sequence joins TRBV2 and TRBJ2-1; 7 bases fit TRBD2. Germline lookup yields CDR1 SNHLY and CDR2 FYNNEI. V shed 7 bases, J shed 0 bases, and the junction held 9 bases outside the gene matches. The CDR3 sequence is 16 residues long. This CDR3 is CASTRDGGYSYNEQFF. The CDR3 DNA sequence: TGTGCCAGCACCAGAGACGGGGGGTACTCCTACAATGAGCAGTTCTTC. The full variable domain, rest sourced from reference TRBV2 and TRBJ2-1, is EPEVTQTPSHQVTQMGQEVILRCVPISNHLYFYWYRQILGQKVEFLVSFYNNEISEKSEIFDDQFSVERPDGSNFTLKIRSTKLEDSAMYFCASTRDGGYSYNEQFFGPGTRLTVL.

The chain combines TRBV5-1 with TRBJ2-3; possibly TRBD1 for D (6 bases). V was shortened by 0 bases and J by 3 bases, with 14 bases between the two germline ends. This CDR3 is 16 amino acids long. From germline, CDR1 is SGHRS and CDR2 YFSETQ. In nucleotides, the CDR3 is TGCGCCAGCAGCTTGGCCGCAGGGGCCGGTACAGATACGCAGTATTTT. This gives the protein CASSLAAGAGTDTQYF.

In this sample, this clonotype turned up once. The chain employs TRBV3-1 and TRBJ2-5; D not certain. CDR3 length: 16 amino acids. V was shortened by 7 bases and J by 2 bases, with 20 bases between the two germline ends. Germline V gives CDR1 LGHDT, CDR2 YNNKEL (reference sequence). CDR3 region: CASTPLSWVRQETQYF. CDR3 bases: TGTGCCAGCACCCCTCTATCCTGGGTGAGACAAGAGACCCAGTACTTC.

The V gene is TRBV7-9, the J gene TRBJ2-3, with D perhaps TRBD2 (5 bases). The CDR3 runs to 16 residues. V lost 3 bases and J lost 0, with 13 bases in between. Germline loops: CDR1 SEHNR, CDR2 FQNEAQ (reference sequence). CDR3 DNA: TGTGCCAGCAGCTTTGGCGGGTCCCCTAGCACAGATACGCAGTATTTT. Translation gives CASSFGGSPSTDTQYF.

This chain joins TRBV10-3 and TRBJ2-1; 11 bases fit TRBD1. Trimming removed 5 bases from V and 6 bases from J; junction bases left unmatched: 9. Germline assignment: CDR1 ENHRY and CDR2 SYGVKD. The CDR3 loop spans 16 amino acids. The CDR3 sequence is CAISNPGQGVGNEQFF. The CDR3 DNA sequence: TGTGCCATCAGTAACCCGGGACAGGGGGTCGGCAATGAGCAGTTCTTC.

For this clonotype: One end of the junction is discordant with germline, which a read error may explain. The V call is TRBV11-3, the J call TRBJ2-7; 9 bases align to TRBD1. The end of the DNA aligns better with TRBJ2-5, so the J call may be wrong. Germline values: CDR1 SGHNT, CDR2 YENEEA. The CDR3 runs to 16 residues. As DNA, the CDR3 is TGTGCCAGAAGCTTAGATCCGGGACAGGGCAGAGAGACCCAGTACTTC. Its translation: CARSLDPGQGRETQYF.

This clonotype came up a few times. The chain employs TRBV7-3 and TRBJ2-1; tentative D call: TRBD2 (6 bases). Germline V CDR1 and CDR2: SGHTA, FQGTGA. With 0 bases removed from V and 5 bases from J, the gap between germline ends came to 11 bases. The CDR3 spans 15 residues. CDR3 coding DNA: TGTGCCAGCAGCTTAACGTTAGGAGGGGACAATGAGCAGTTCTTC. Its translation: CASSLTLGGDNEQFF.

This clonotype showed up just a few times. This chain joins TRBV29-1 and TRBJ2-3, with TRBD2 matching 10 bases. The CDR3 totals 13 residues. The V segment lost 6 bases and the J segment 6 bases; nucleotides outside the gene matches: 6. Germline V gene sequence: CDR1 SQVTM, CDR2 ANQGSEA. CDR3 protein: CSVASGSRDTQYF. The CDR3 nucleotides read TGCAGCGTCGCTAGCGGGAGTCGTGATACGCAGTATTTT.

This chain uses TRBV5-1 with TRBJ1-1; D not resolved. The CDR3 loop spans 15 amino acids. Trimming pared 0 bases from V and 1 base from J, leaving 10 bases between. The germline CDR1 and CDR2 sequences are SGHRS and YFSETQ. CDR3 region: CASSLGQSRNTEAFF. The DNA for the CDR3 is TGCGCCAGCAGCTTGGGGCAGTCTAGGAACACTGAAGCTTTCTTT.

The J gene is TRBJ2-4, the V gene TRBV2; TRBD2 is a possible D gene (5 bases). The tail of the sequence fits TRBJ2-5 better, so the J call may be wrong. The CDR3 contains 13 residues. Germline V gives CDR1 SNHLY, CDR2 FYNNEI. The CDR3: CAARPRVQETQYF. The CDR3 DNA reads TGTGCCGCCCGCCCGCGGGTGCAAGAGACCCAGTACTTC.

The chain has TRBV5-1 and TRBJ2-3, with TRBD1 matching 10 bases. V trimming: 4 bases; J trimming: 3 bases; junction bases outside the gene matches: 8. This CDR3 is 16 amino acids long. Germline-derived CDR1 and CDR2 are SGHRS and YFSETQ. This CDR3 is CASSAGTGAGTDTQYF. The CDR3 DNA sequence: TGCGCCAGCAGCGCTGGGACAGGGGCAGGTACAGATACGCAGTATTTT.

The chain links TRBV5-1 to TRBJ2-5; D not certain. CDR1 and CDR2 from the germline V gene are SGHRS and YFSETQ. The V and J ends lost 4 bases and 11 bases respectively, with 15 bases between them. This CDR3 spans 12 amino acids. The CDR3 sequence: CASSDAAYGQYF. CDR3 sequence (DNA): TGCGCCAGCAGCGACGCTGCCTACGGGCAGTACTTC.

Notes on this clonotype: With a much larger clone just one base away, this may be a read error. The CDR3 DNA reads TGTGCCAGCAGTAAAAGGGACGGCTCCTACGAGCAGTACTTC. Protein product: CASSKRDGSYEQYF. V usage is TRBV6-1 and J usage is TRBJ2-7; D possibly matches TRBD1 or TRBD2 (5 bases each). CDR3 length: 14 residues. From germline, CDR1 is MNHNS and CDR2 SASEGT. V lost 5 bases and J 0 bases, leaving 11 bases between the germline ends.

The genes are TRBV6-1 and TRBJ2-1, with TRBD1 identical over 7 bases. Per the germline V gene, CDR1 is MNHNS and CDR2 is SASEGT. The CDR3 is 12 amino acids. V gave up 2 bases and J gave up 12 bases; unmatched junction bases: 4. The CDR3 DNA follows: TGTGCCAGCAGTGAACAGGGGGACATGCAGTTCTTC. Translation: CASSEQGDMQFF.

The J gene is TRBJ2-7, the V gene TRBV5-6; possible D gene TRBD2, 5 bases. CDR1 SGHDT and CDR2 YYEEEE come from the germline V gene. The CDR3 totals 16 residues. Trimming took off 2 bases at V and 0 bases at J, with 15 bases between the two ends. In DNA, the CDR3 is TGTGCCAGCAGCTTATACGTGGGAACTAGCTCCTACGAGCAGTACTTC. The encoded protein is CASSLYVGTSSYEQYF.

The chain recombines TRBV5-1 with TRBJ2-7; 9 nucleotides line up with TRBD2. CDR1 is SGHRS and CDR2 is YFSETQ in the germline V gene. The CDR3 runs to 16 residues. After removal of 0 bases from V and 0 bases from J, the junction contained 4 bases not matched to a gene. CDR3 DNA sequence: TGCGCCAGCAGCTTGGGCCCTAGCGGGACCTCCTACGAGCAGTACTTC. The encoded protein is CASSLGPSGTSYEQYF.

This rearrangement joins TRBV7-2 to TRBJ2-7; TRBD2 matches at 13 bases. This CDR3 is 15 amino acids long. Losses at the gene ends were 5 bases for V and 5 bases for J; bases not matched to a gene: 6. The germline V gene encodes CDR1 SGHTA and CDR2 FQGNSA. CDR3 nucleotide sequence: TGTGCCAGCAGCATCGGACTAGCGGGAGCTGACGAGCAGTACTTC. Amino acid sequence: CASSIGLAGADEQYF.

This sequence joins TRBV5-1 and TRBJ1-2; the D gene is possibly TRBD1 (5 bases). V was cut by 0 bases and J by 6 bases, with 9 bases left in between. The germline V gene encodes CDR1 SGHRS and CDR2 YFSETQ. This CDR3 comprises 13 residues. The CDR3 bases are TGCGCCAGCAGCTTGGTTTCAGGGAATGGCTACACCTTC. Its translation is CASSLVSGNGYTF.

The chain carries TRBV27 and TRBJ2-3, with D maybe TRBD1 (6 bases). The CDR3 spans 17 residues. Trimming took 9 bases from V and 0 from J, leaving 22 bases between them. Per germline, CDR1 MNHEY and CDR2 SMNVEV (reference sequence). CDR3: CASFPTGFGSSTDTQYF. CDR3 nucleotide sequence: TGTGCCAGTTTCCCTACAGGGTTTGGATCTAGCACAGATACGCAGTATTTT.

The J gene is TRBJ2-5, the V gene TRBV5-1; TRBD2 aligns across 11 bases. This CDR3 spans 17 amino acids. Germline CDR1 reads SGHRS; CDR2 reads YFSETQ. The ends lost 1 base at V and 0 bases at J; junction bases unmatched: 5. The CDR3 here is CASSLPSSGGYQETQYF. CDR3 bases: TGCGCCAGCAGCTTGCCTTCTAGCGGGGGGTACCAAGAGACCCAGTACTTC.

This chain joins TRBV20-1 and TRBJ2-4; TRBD1 agrees at 10 bases. With the DNA end fitting TRBJ2-7 better, the J assignment may be wrong. The CDR3 has 13 amino acids. Germline values: CDR1 DFQATT, CDR2 SNEGSKA (reference sequence). The CDR3 here is CSANRDRGNEQYF. CDR3 coding DNA: TGCAGTGCTAACCGGGACAGGGGAAACGAGCAGTACTTC.

The chain combines TRBV15 with TRBJ1-5; TRBD1 might be the D (5 bases). The V gene's germline CDR1 is LNHNV and CDR2 YYDKDF (reference sequence). There are 16 residues in the CDR3. Trimming cost V 5 bases and J 1 base, with 15 bases left between them. This CDR3 is CATSWTMGPSNQPQHF. In DNA form, the CDR3 reads TGTGCCACCAGCTGGACGATGGGACCGAGCAATCAGCCCCAGCATTTT. The complete variable domain, with remaining parts taken from reference TRBV15 and TRBJ1-5, reads DAMVIQNPRYQVTQFGKPVTLSCSQTLNHNVMYWYQQKSSQAPKLLFHYYDKDFNNEADTPDNFQSRRPNTSFCFLDIRSPGLGDTAMYLCATSWTMGPSNQPQHFGDGTRLSIL.

Turning to this clonotype: The junction departs from the called germline gene at one end, perhaps through a read error. The V gene is TRBV7-2, the J gene TRBJ1-4; no definite D call. Looked up from germline, CDR1 is SGHTA and CDR2 is FQGNSA. The CDR3 runs 16 residues. The CDR3 nucleotides are TGTGCCAGCAGCTTGGGCCCCGCCGAGGCTAATGAAAAACGGTTTTTT. It is translated as CASSLGPAEANEKRFF.

The V gene is TRBV20-1, the J gene TRBJ1-2; D is uncertain. Germline V lookup: CDR1 DFQATT, CDR2 SNEGSKA (reference sequence). The CDR3 spans 13 residues. V was shortened by 6 bases and J by 0 bases, with 11 bases between the two germline ends. This CDR3 is CSAPGTSNYGYTF. In DNA form, the CDR3 reads TGCAGTGCCCCGGGTACCTCTAACTATGGCTACACCTTC.

This clonotype occurred a few times. The gene calls are TRBV6-6 and TRBJ2-5; D unresolved. The DNA matches TRBJ2-7 better at its end, which makes the J call doubtful. The CDR3 contains 13 residues. Germline values: CDR1 MNHNY, CDR2 SVGAGI (reference sequence). The CDR3: CASKLQYGHEQYF. The DNA of the CDR3 is TGTGCCAGCAAATTACAATACGGACACGAGCAGTACTTC.

This clonotype was seen only once. The V call is TRBV7-9, the J call TRBJ1-5, with D tentatively TRBD1 (6 bases). The CDR3 has 17 residues. CDR1 and CDR2 (germline): SEHNR, FQNEAQ (reference sequence). V shed 5 bases and J shed 0 bases, with 17 bases lying between them. In DNA, the CDR3 is TGTGCCAGCAGCCCCTCGACAGGCCCCTATAGCAATCAGCCCCAGCATTTT. Its protein product is CASSPSTGPYSNQPQHF.

The chain joins TRBV5-1 to TRBJ2-4; D may be TRBD2 (6 bases). The J call may be mistaken, given a closer DNA end match to TRBJ2-7. The germline gives CDR1 SGHRS, CDR2 YFSETQ. This CDR3 has 16 amino acids. In DNA form, the CDR3 reads TGCGCCAGCAGCTTGGACCTCATGACTAGCTCCTACGAGCAGTACTTC. Amino acids: CASSLDLMTSSYEQYF.

The chain combines TRBV12-3 or TRBV12-4 with TRBJ2-7; tentative D call: TRBD1 (5 bases). The ends were cut back, 3 bases at V and 3 bases at J, with 15 bases in the middle. The CDR3 is 15 amino acids. CDR3 protein: CASSLGQSRRYEQYF. For the CDR3, the DNA is TGTGCCAGCAGTTTGGGGCAGTCCCGTCGCTACGAGCAGTACTTC.

CDR3 in DNA: TGTGCCACCACCAAGCCCCTTCGGGAAAAACTGTTTTTT. It is translated as CATTKPLREKLFF. The rearrangement uses TRBV15 and TRBJ1-4; D remains unclear. The CDR3 consists of 13 residues. Germline V gene sequence: CDR1 LNHNV, CDR2 YYDKDF (reference sequence). With 7 bases removed from V and 8 bases from J, the gap between germline ends came to 14 bases.

A single count supports this clonotype. The V call is TRBV2, the J call TRBJ1-1; D call uncertain. The germline CDR1 and CDR2 sequences are SNHLY and FYNNEI. The CDR3 sequence is 12 residues long. V dropped 4 bases and J dropped 5 bases, with 8 bases sitting between them. The CDR3 here is CASSGTLTEAFF. The CDR3 DNA sequence: TGTGCCAGCAGTGGGACTTTAACTGAAGCTTTCTTT.

CDR3 amino acids: CSASGGGAGANVLTF. In DNA, the CDR3 is TGCAGTGCTAGCGGCGGGGGTGCTGGGGCCAACGTCCTGACTTTC. V and J are TRBV20-1 and TRBJ2-6; 7 bases line up with TRBD2. The CDR3 covers 15 residues. With 3 bases clipped from V and 2 bases from J, the junction kept 4 bases outside the gene matches. Germline V gene data show CDR1 as DFQATT and CDR2 as SNEGSKA (reference sequence).